These 3 T cell receptor beta chains were sequenced from one sample in a study of cytomegalovirus exposure and HLA in healthy donors. Produced via immunoSEQ multiplex PCR; TCRdb's table is partial and in-frame only. The sample has around 150,000 clones, less than 90% seen once; the top ten hold roughly 10%. The sequenced sample was PBMCs. The origin of the receptors is a man aged 25 to 40 in good health and CMV-seropositive.

The gene calls are TRBV5-1 and TRBJ2-7; D not certain. The CDR3 totals 14 residues. Germline values: CDR1 SGHRS, CDR2 YFSETQ. Trimming pared 1 base from V and 1 base from J, leaving 9 bases between. The CDR3: CASSLPGQSYEQYF. CDR3 sequence (DNA): TGCGCCAGCAGCTTGCCGGGTCAATCCTACGAGCAGTACTTC.

V gene TRBV7-8 combines with J gene TRBJ2-1; TRBD2 agrees at 12 bases. CDR1 is SGHVS, CDR2 FQNEAQ, per germline. The CDR3 is 15 residues long. V shed 6 bases and J 6 bases; nucleotides not matched to a gene: 6. CDR3 protein: CASRVPGLAGNEQFF. In DNA form, the CDR3 reads TGTGCCAGCAGAGTTCCGGGACTAGCGGGCAATGAGCAGTTCTTC.

This rearrangement joins TRBV28 to TRBJ1-5; 9 nucleotides line up with TRBD1. Germline CDR1 MDHEN, CDR2 SYDVKM. Trimming removed 6 bases from V and 6 bases from J; junction bases left unmatched: 0. The CDR3 is made up of 12 amino acids. CDR3 residues: CASRTGGQPQHF. The CDR3 DNA reads TGTGCCAGCAGGACAGGGGGTCAGCCCCAGCATTTT. Combining the CDR3 with reference TRBV28 and TRBJ1-5 gives the whole variable domain DVKVTQSSRYLVKRTGEKVFLECVQDMDHENMFWYRQDPGLGLRLIYFSYDVKMKEKGDIPEGYSVSREKKERFSLILESASTNQTSMYLCASRTGGQPQHFGDGTRLSIL.